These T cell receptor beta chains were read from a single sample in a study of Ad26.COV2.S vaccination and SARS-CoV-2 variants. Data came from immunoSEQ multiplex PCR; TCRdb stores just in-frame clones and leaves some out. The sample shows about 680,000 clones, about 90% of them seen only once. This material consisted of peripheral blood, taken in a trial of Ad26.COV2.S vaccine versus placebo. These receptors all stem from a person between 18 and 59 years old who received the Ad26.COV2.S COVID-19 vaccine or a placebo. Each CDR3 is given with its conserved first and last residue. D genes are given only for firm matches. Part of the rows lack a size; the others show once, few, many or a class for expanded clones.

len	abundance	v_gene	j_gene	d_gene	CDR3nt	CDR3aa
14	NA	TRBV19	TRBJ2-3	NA	TGTGCCAGTTCCCCGGGACCCCGGCCGGGGGAGCAGTATTTT	CASSPGPRPGEQYF
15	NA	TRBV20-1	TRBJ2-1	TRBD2	TGCAGTGCTAGTGGGCGGGAGGGCAGTCTAGGCGAGCAGTTCTTC	CSASGREGSLGEQFF
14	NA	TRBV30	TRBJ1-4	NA	TGTGCCTGGGCCACCGTGGCGGCTAATGAAAAACTGTTTTTT	CAWATVAANEKLFF
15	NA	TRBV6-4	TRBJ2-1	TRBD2	TGTGCCAGCAGTGACGGAGCGGGAGCTAGGGATGAGCAGTTCTTC	CASSDGAGARDEQFF
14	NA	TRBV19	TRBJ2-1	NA	TGTGCCAGTAATACCCAACGCGAGGGTGGTGAGCAGTTCTTC	CASNTQREGGEQFF
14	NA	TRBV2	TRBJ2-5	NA	TGTGCCAGCAGCCTAGACAGTCCCGGGGAGACCCAGTACTTC	CASSLDSPGETQYF
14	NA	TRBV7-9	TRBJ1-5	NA	TGTGCCAGCAGCTTCTGGGGTGAGAATCAGCCCCAGCATTTT	CASSFWGENQPQHF
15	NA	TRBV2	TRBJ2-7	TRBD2	TGTGCCAGCAGTGAAGCAGGCGGGGGCTCCTACGAGCAGTACTTC	CASSEAGGGSYEQYF
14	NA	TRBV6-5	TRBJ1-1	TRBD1	TGTGCCAGCAGTACCGGACAGGGGGGCGCTGAAGCTTTCTTT	CASSTGQGGAEAFF
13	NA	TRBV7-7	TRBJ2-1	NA	TGTGCTAGCAGCTCCCGCGAGGAGGCTGAGCAGTTCTTC	CASSSREEAEQFF
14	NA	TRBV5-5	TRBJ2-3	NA	TGTGCCAGCAGCTATGCCGGGCCCACAGATACGCAGTATTTT	CASSYAGPTDTQYF
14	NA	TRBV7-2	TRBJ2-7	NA	TGTGCCAGCAGCACCGCGGGGTTCTCCTACGAGCAGTACTTC	CASSTAGFSYEQYF
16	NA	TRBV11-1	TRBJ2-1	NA	TGTGCCAGCAGCTGGCCCCGGGTCCCCAAGAACAATGAGCAGTTCTTC	CASSWPRVPKNNEQFF
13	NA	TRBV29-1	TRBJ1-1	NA	TGCAGCGTTGAGTCCCTCTATCTTACCGAAGCTTTCTTT	CSVESLYLTEAFF
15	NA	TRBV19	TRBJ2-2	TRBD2	TGTGCCAGTAGTATAGATCGGGGGGTCACCGGGGAGCTGTTTTTT	CASSIDRGVTGELFF
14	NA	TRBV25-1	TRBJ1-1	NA	TGTGCCAGCAGCTGGGGGGCGAGGGACACTGAAGCTTTCTTT	CASSWGARDTEAFF
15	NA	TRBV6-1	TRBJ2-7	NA	TGTGCCAGCAGTAGCCGGACTACTTATGGTAACGAGCAGTACTTC	CASSSRTTYGNEQYF
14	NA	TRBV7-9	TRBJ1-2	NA	TGTGCCAGCAGCCAACCCGGGCAGTTCTATGGCTACACCTTC	CASSQPGQFYGYTF
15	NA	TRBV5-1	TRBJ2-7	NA	TGCGCCAGCAGCTTGGCTCCGGACAGCACCTACGAGCAGTACTTC	CASSLAPDSTYEQYF
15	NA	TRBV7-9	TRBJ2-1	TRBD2	TGTGCCAGCAGCCTTATAGCGGGGTTCTACAATGAGCAGTTCTTC	CASSLIAGFYNEQFF
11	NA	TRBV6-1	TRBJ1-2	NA	TGTGCCAGCAGTGATTGGGGTGGCTACACCTTC	CASSDWGGYTF
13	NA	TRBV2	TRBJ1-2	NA	TGTGCCAGCAGGATATCTCAGGGGTATGGCTACACCTTC	CASRISQGYGYTF
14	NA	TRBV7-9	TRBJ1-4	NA	TGTGCCAGCAGCTTACGGATCAACCCTGAAAAACTGTTTTTT	CASSLRINPEKLFF
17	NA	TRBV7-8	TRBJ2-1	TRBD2	TGTGCCAGCTTGACTAGCGGGAGTTCTGCACTATACAATGAGCAGTTCTTC	CASLTSGSSALYNEQFF
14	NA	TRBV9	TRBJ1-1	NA	TGTGCCAGCAGCGTAGATGCGGGCGCCACTGAAGCTTTCTTT	CASSVDAGATEAFF
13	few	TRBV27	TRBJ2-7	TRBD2	TGTGCCAGCAGCCATAGCGGGAGTTACGAGCAGTACTTC	CASSHSGSYEQYF
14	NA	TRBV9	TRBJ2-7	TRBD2	TGTGCCAGCAGCGTAGAAAGCGGGAGCTACGAGCAGTACTTC	CASSVESGSYEQYF
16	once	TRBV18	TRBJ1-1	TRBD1	TGTGCCAGCTCACAGACCGGGACAGGGGTATGGGCTGAAGCTTTCTTT	CASSQTGTGVWAEAFF
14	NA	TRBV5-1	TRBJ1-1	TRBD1	TGCGCCAGCAGGGAAGGACAGGGGCACACTGAAGCTTTCTTT	CASREGQGHTEAFF
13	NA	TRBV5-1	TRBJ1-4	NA	TGCGCCAGCAGCTTCCGCGTAAATGAAAAACTGTTTTTT	CASSFRVNEKLFF
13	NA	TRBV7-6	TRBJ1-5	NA	TGTGCCAGCAGCTTAGAGGAGGCTCAGCCCCAGCATTTT	CASSLEEAQPQHF
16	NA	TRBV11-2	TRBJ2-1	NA	TGTGCCAGCAGCTCCAAGAGGACGTCCTCCTACAATGAGCAGTTCTTC	CASSSKRTSSYNEQFF
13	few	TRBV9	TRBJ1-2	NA	TGTGCCAGCAGCGTAGGAGGATACTATGGCTACACCTTC	CASSVGGYYGYTF
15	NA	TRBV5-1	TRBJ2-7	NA	TGCGCCAGCAGGTTCCTGGCTAGCGACTCCTACGAGCAGTACTTC	CASRFLASDSYEQYF
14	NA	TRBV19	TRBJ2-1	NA	TGTGCCAGTAGTATAGGAACGGGGTTAAATGAGCAGTTCTTC	CASSIGTGLNEQFF
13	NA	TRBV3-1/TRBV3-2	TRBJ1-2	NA	TGTGCCAGCAGCCAAGCGGGACATGTGGGCTACACCTTC	CASSQAGHVGYTF